The sample holds one count of the clone carrying this T cell receptor beta chain. The CDR3 length is 12 residues. Germline V gene sequence: CDR1 MGHRA, CDR2 YSYEKL. The germline V and J ends were trimmed by 3 bases and 8 bases, with 7 bases remaining between them. These data originate in a study of PD-1 and CTLA-4 blockade in melanoma. The method was immunoSEQ multiplex PCR; TCRdb's version includes in-frame clones alone and lacks a portion of them. The sample includes 15,000 to 20,000 clones, roughly 73% seen only once; the top ten take 16%. The chain links TRBV4-1 to TRBJ1-4; D not certain. This receptor was taken from a human donor with melanoma. The sequencing used CD8+ T cells from peripheral blood, collected before anti-PD-1 treatment. CDR3 in DNA: TGCGCCAGCAGCCATGTGGGGGAAAAACTGTTTTTT. Amino acids: CASSHVGEKLFF.